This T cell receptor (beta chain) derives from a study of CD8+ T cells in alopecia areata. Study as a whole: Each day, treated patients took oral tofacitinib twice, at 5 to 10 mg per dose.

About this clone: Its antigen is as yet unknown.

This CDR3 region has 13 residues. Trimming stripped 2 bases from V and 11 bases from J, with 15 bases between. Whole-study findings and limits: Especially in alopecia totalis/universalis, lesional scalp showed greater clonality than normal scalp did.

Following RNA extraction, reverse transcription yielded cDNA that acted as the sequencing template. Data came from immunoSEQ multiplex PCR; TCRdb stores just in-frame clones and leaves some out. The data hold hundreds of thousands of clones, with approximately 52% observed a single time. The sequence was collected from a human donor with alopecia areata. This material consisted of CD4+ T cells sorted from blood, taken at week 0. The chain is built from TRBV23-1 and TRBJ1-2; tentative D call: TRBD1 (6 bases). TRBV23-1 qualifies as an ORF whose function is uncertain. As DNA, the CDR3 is TGCGCCAGCAGTCAACCGGGACACGGGATGTACACCTTC. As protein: CASSQPGHGMYTF.